Below, 25 T cell receptor beta chains from the same sample are listed, as sequenced in a study of cytomegalovirus exposure and HLA in healthy donors. Vbeta (60) and Jbeta (13) primers were used in the PCR. Method: immunoSEQ multiplex PCR; TCRdb's copy keeps in-frame clones and lacks some. Altogether under 200,000 clones are present, approximately 83% being singletons, with the ten largest covering almost 9.5%. Sequences were obtained from PBMCs. The receptors derive from a man aged 18-30 years in good health and CMV-seropositive.

This rearrangement joins TRBV7-2 to TRBJ2-5; the match to TRBD1 covers 11 bases. The J call may be incorrect, as the DNA end agrees better with TRBJ2-7. There are 16 residues in the CDR3. Germline-derived CDR1 and CDR2 are SGHTA and FQGNSA. As DNA, the CDR3 is TGTGCCAGCAGCATACCCCTTGGGACAGGGGGAGACGAGCAGTACTTC. It translates to CASSIPLGTGGDEQYF.

The DNA of the CDR3 is TGTGCCAGCAGCTTACCAGGGGGCCAAGAGACCCAGTACTTC. It encodes CASSLPGGQETQYF. This chain connects TRBV7-9 to TRBJ2-5, with 7 bases lining up with TRBD1. The CDR3 has 14 amino acids. V was clipped by 2 bases and J by 1 base; unmatched bases: 1. CDR1 and CDR2 from the germline V gene are SEHNR and FQNEAQ (reference sequence).

The chain joins TRBV29-1 to TRBJ2-3, with 9 bases matching TRBD2. The CDR3 covers 16 residues. V was pared by 6 bases and J by 2 bases, with 12 bases of the junction left unmatched. CDR1 is SQVTM and CDR2 is ANQGSEA in the germline V gene. CDR3 loop: CSVLGVLAGPTDTQYF. CDR3 DNA sequence: TGCAGCGTGCTAGGGGTACTAGCGGGCCCCACAGATACGCAGTATTTT.

The V gene is TRBV30, the J gene TRBJ2-5; tentative D call: TRBD2 (5 bases). The CDR3 spans 15 residues. The germline CDR1 and CDR2 sequences are GTSNPN and SVGIG (reference sequence). V shed 5 bases and J shed 2 bases, with 18 bases lying between them. Written as DNA, the CDR3 is TGTGCCTGGGGGTCGGGAACCCTGGGGCAAGAGACCCAGTACTTC. This translates into CAWGSGTLGQETQYF.

The chain combines TRBV5-1 with TRBJ2-5; perhaps TRBD2 as D (6 bases). The CDR3 runs to 14 residues. Germline values: CDR1 SGHRS, CDR2 YFSETQ. V was trimmed by 6 bases and J by 0 bases, leaving 12 bases between them. The DNA for the CDR3 is TGCGCCAGCATGGAGGGGTCGTACCAAGAGACCCAGTACTTC. Its protein is CASMEGSYQETQYF.

The V gene is TRBV6-1, the J gene TRBJ1-3; D is possibly TRBD1 (5 bases). Trimming removed 4 bases from V and 0 bases from J, with 16 bases in between. The CDR3 loop spans 17 amino acids. Germline CDR1 MNHNS, CDR2 SASEGT. DNA of the CDR3: TGTGCCAGCAGTGTTGTTGCGGGACTCAACTCTGGAAACACCATATATTTT. This codes for CASSVVAGLNSGNTIYF.

The rearrangement joins TRBV9 to TRBJ2-3; 8 positions agree with TRBD2. Germline lookup yields CDR1 SGDLS and CDR2 YYNGEE. The CDR3 is 14 amino acids. With V trimmed by 0 bases and J by 4 bases, 1 base remained unmatched. In DNA form, the CDR3 reads TGTGCCAGCAGCGTAGCGGGGGGGCCAGATACGCAGTATTTT. This gives the protein CASSVAGGPDTQYF.

The chain joins TRBV2 to TRBJ2-5; possible D gene TRBD1, 6 bases. The CDR3 is made up of 14 amino acids. The ends were cut back, 2 bases at V and 4 bases at J, with 11 bases in the middle. Germline-derived CDR1 and CDR2 are SNHLY and FYNNEI. CDR3 amino acids: CASSERRTVETQYF. The CDR3 nucleotides are TGTGCCAGCAGTGAAAGGAGGACAGTAGAGACCCAGTACTTC.

This clone was detected once. This chain joins TRBV5-1 and TRBJ2-5, with D tentatively TRBD2 (6 bases). This CDR3 comprises 14 residues. V lost 7 bases and J lost 5, with 18 bases in between. In germline, CDR1 is SGHRS, CDR2 YFSETQ. CDR3 amino acids: CASGDSSGGETQYF. The CDR3, as DNA: TGCGCCAGCGGCGACAGCTCTGGGGGGGAGACCCAGTACTTC.

The rearrangement uses TRBV6-1 and TRBJ1-5; D gene unclear. V dropped 2 bases and J dropped 9 bases, with 11 bases sitting between them. CDR3 size: 13 residues. Germline V gene sequence: CDR1 MNHNS, CDR2 SASEGT. The CDR3 nucleotides read TGTGCCAGCAGTGAAAGTCGGGTAAGGCCCCAGCATTTT. It translates to CASSESRVRPQHF.

This clone was observed a single time. The chain has TRBV4-2 and TRBJ2-7; 8 bases match TRBD2. Germline V gives CDR1 LGHNA, CDR2 YNFKEQ. The CDR3 runs to 17 residues. Germline trimming cut 4 bases from V and 6 bases from J; bases unmatched to any gene: 17. The CDR3 DNA follows: TGTGCCAGCAGCCGTCGACTACGGGGGGGGCAGTTGGGCGAGCAGTACTTC. As protein: CASSRRLRGGQLGEQYF.

This clone was picked up one time. V gene TRBV6-1 combines with J gene TRBJ1-2; D is perhaps TRBD1 (5 bases). The CDR3 is 14 residues long. The V gene's germline CDR1 is MNHNS and CDR2 SASEGT. V gave up 1 base and J gave up 8 bases, with 14 bases separating them. CDR3 DNA sequence: TGTGCCAGCAGTGAAGGCGGGGCCCGGTGGGGCTACACCTTC. This codes for CASSEGGARWGYTF.

V and J are TRBV15 and TRBJ2-5; D might be TRBD1 (6 bases). Germline CDR1 is LNHNV and CDR2 is YYDKDF (reference sequence). The CDR3 extends over 17 amino acids. V dropped 0 bases and J dropped 5 bases, with 19 bases sitting between them. CDR3 nucleotide sequence: TGTGCCACCAGCAGAGACCAAGTGACAGGAGGAATGGAGACCCAGTACTTC. It specifies CATSRDQVTGGMETQYF.

This chain uses TRBV5-1 with TRBJ2-3; TRBD2 aligns across 9 bases. Germline V CDR1 and CDR2: SGHRS, YFSETQ. V shed 4 bases, J shed 4 bases, and the junction held 4 bases outside the gene matches. The CDR3 sequence is 14 residues long. In DNA form, the CDR3 reads TGCGCCAGCAGCCAGACTAGCGGAGCAGATACGCAGTATTTT. Protein product: CASSQTSGADTQYF.

In regard to this clone: Compared with germline, one end of the junction differs, possibly owing to a read error. The gene calls are TRBV7-7 and TRBJ2-5; D unresolved. CDR3 length equals 12 residues. Germline CDR1 SSHAT, CDR2 FNYEAQ (reference sequence). CDR3 coding DNA: TGTGCTAGCAGCTTTAACGGAGAGACCCAGTACTTC. Protein sequence: CASSFNGETQYF.

J is TRBJ2-5 and V is TRBV27, with TRBD1 matching 11 bases. Gene TRBJ2-7 matches the end of the DNA better, so the J call may be wrong. The CDR3 sequence is 15 residues long. The germline gives CDR1 MNHEY, CDR2 SMNVEV (reference sequence). CDR3 loop: CASSFWDRGAYEQYF. The CDR3 DNA follows: TGTGCCAGCAGTTTCTGGGACAGGGGGGCCTACGAGCAGTACTTC.

In nucleotides, the CDR3 is TGTGCCAGCAGCTTGGCCAGCGGGGGGGAAGAGACCCAGTACTTC. This gives the protein CASSLASGGEETQYF. This sequence joins TRBV5-6 and TRBJ2-5; 10 bases map to TRBD2. Germline V lookup: CDR1 SGHDT, CDR2 YYEEEE. The CDR3 spans 15 residues. V gave up 0 bases and J gave up 3 bases; unmatched junction bases: 2.

This rearrangement joins TRBV28 to TRBJ2-5; maybe TRBD2 (6 bases). The length of the CDR3 is 12 residues. Trimming left V 7 bases short and J 5 bases short, with 11 bases between. CDR1 and CDR2 (germline): MDHEN, SYDVKM. CDR3 residues: CASNLGRETQYF. The CDR3 bases are TGTGCCAGCAACTTGGGGAGGGAGACCCAGTACTTC.

The V call is TRBV11-2, the J call TRBJ2-7; 7 nucleotides line up with TRBD2. The CDR3 totals 14 residues. With 4 bases clipped from V and 1 base from J, the junction kept 4 bases outside the gene matches. Germline V lookup: CDR1 SGHAT, CDR2 FQNNGV. The CDR3 sequence: CASSSSGVSYEQYF. The DNA of the CDR3 is TGTGCCAGCAGCTCCAGCGGGGTTTCCTACGAGCAGTACTTC.

The sample holds one count of this clone. The V and J genes are TRBV10-3 and TRBJ1-1; D uncertain. The V end lost 7 bases, the J end lost 4 bases, and 16 bases lay between the germline ends. This CDR3 is built from 14 residues. The germline CDR1 and CDR2 sequences are ENHRY and SYGVKD. Written as DNA, the CDR3 is TGTGCCATCAACCTAACCATCTCCTGCACTGAAGCTTTCTTT. It codes for CAINLTISCTEAFF.

This chain connects TRBV7-9 to TRBJ2-1, with D unclear. The CDR3 contains 13 residues. Germline V gene sequence: CDR1 SEHNR, CDR2 FQNEAQ (reference sequence). V dropped 4 bases and J dropped 7 bases, with 11 bases sitting between them. CDR3 nucleotides: TGTGCCAGCAGCTCCAAATCAATTAATGAGCAGTTCTTC. This translates into CASSSKSINEQFF.

The chain uses TRBV4-2 and TRBJ1-2; 9 bases agree with TRBD1. CDR1 LGHNA and CDR2 YNFKEQ come from the germline V gene. Trimming cost V 0 bases and J 4 bases; bases outside gene matches: 6. The CDR3 loop spans 16 amino acids. The CDR3: CASSQEGRTGAYGYTF. The CDR3 bases are TGTGCCAGCAGCCAAGAAGGTCGGACAGGGGCCTATGGCTACACCTTC.

This chain links TRBV5-4 with TRBJ1-2; D perhaps matches TRBD1 (6 bases). CDR1 is SGHNT, CDR2 YYREEE, per germline (reference sequence). V shed 5 bases and J shed 5 bases, with 16 bases lying between them. This CDR3 comprises 14 residues. Written as DNA, the CDR3 is TGTGCCAGCAGTTTTACCGGGACACTTTATGGCTACACCTTC. The encoded protein is CASSFTGTLYGYTF.

This rearrangement joins TRBV6-9 to TRBJ2-2, with a tentative D call TRBD2 (5 bases). V dropped 3 bases and J dropped 6 bases, with 5 bases sitting between them. This CDR3 has 12 amino acids. Germline V gives CDR1 MNHGY, CDR2 SVAAGI. The DNA of the CDR3 is TGTGCCAGCAGTTACGGGGCCGGGGAGCTGTTTTTT. Amino acid sequence: CASSYGAGELFF.

The CDR3 here is CASSHGTDNEQFF. The CDR3 nucleotides are TGTGCCAGCAGTCACGGGACAGACAATGAGCAGTTCTTC. This chain uses TRBV6-1 with TRBJ2-1; 7 bases agree with TRBD1. CDR1 and CDR2 (germline): MNHNS, SASEGT. J lost 5 bases, V lost 5 bases, and 3 bases had no gene match. The CDR3 is 13 residues long.